The 13 T cell receptor beta chains below were found in one sample sequenced in a study of T-cell memory formation after mild COVID-19. TCRdb reanalysed the 5' RACE reads using MiXCR and keeps one entry per CDR3 protein. The sample has 40,000 to 45,000 distinct CDR3 sequences, roughly 9.8% seen once. Source material: PBMCs or a T cell subset sorted from them (not recorded which). The source of these receptors is an adult woman who had mild COVID-19 (a few samples of this study predate the infection). Cell type and time point are not known.

This clonotype has ten or more counts. The chain uses TRBV11-3 and TRBJ1-2; D uncertain. This CDR3 spans 14 amino acids. The V gene lost 1 base and the J gene lost 8 bases, with 14 bases spanning the gap. Germline V gene sequence: CDR1 SGHNT, CDR2 YENEEA. CDR3 residues: CASSLGPGTTGYTF. CDR3 DNA sequence: TGTGCCAGCAGCTTAGGCCCGGGAACGACGGGCTACACCTTC.

V is TRBV6-5 and J is TRBJ2-1; D gene unclear. CDR3 length equals 14 residues. Trimming shortened V by 8 bases and J by 1 base, and 12 bases separated the two germline ends. Germline V gene sequence: CDR1 MNHEY, CDR2 SVGAGI. The CDR3 sequence: CASSPPFSYNEQFF. The CDR3 DNA sequence: TGTGCCAGCTCTCCGCCCTTTTCCTACAATGAGCAGTTCTTC.

This clonotype was detected many times. The V gene is TRBV6-2 or TRBV6-3, the J gene TRBJ2-5, with D unresolved. V lost 0 bases and J lost 5, with 10 bases in between. Germline V lookup: CDR1 MNHEY, CDR2 SVGEGT. CDR3 length equals 14 residues. The CDR3 loop reads CASSYSPNGETQYF. Here the CDR3 DNA reads TGTGCCAGCAGTTACTCCCCCAATGGGGAGACCCAGTACTTC.

Ten or more counts support this clonotype. The V and J genes are TRBV6-4 and TRBJ1-2, with TRBD1 matching over 9 bases. Losses at the gene ends were 2 bases for V and 6 bases for J; bases not matched to a gene: 10. The V gene's germline CDR1 is MRHNA and CDR2 SNTAGT. The CDR3 contains 16 residues. The CDR3 bases are TGTGCCAGCAGTGACGGTTCCGACAGGGGGTTGAATGGCTACACCTTC. Residues: CASSDGSDRGLNGYTF.

In this sample, this clonotype turned up many times. This chain uses TRBV7-8 with TRBJ1-1; TRBD1 is a possible D gene (6 bases). V lost 1 base to trimming and J lost 5 bases, with 11 bases between them. Germline lookup yields CDR1 SGHVS and CDR2 FQNEAQ. This CDR3 has 14 amino acids. CDR3 DNA sequence: TGTGCCAGCAGCTTAGAGCAGGGGCGGACTGAAGCTTTCTTT. This gives the protein CASSLEQGRTEAFF.

Only a few counts were recorded for this clonotype. The gene calls are TRBV12-3 or TRBV12-4 and TRBJ2-5; no reliable D call. V lost 8 bases and J 2 bases, leaving 12 bases between the germline ends. CDR3 length equals 13 residues. The CDR3 coding sequence is TGTGCCAGCGGCTGGGGAAAGCAAGAGACCCAGTACTTC. It encodes CASGWGKQETQYF.

This rearrangement joins TRBV6-1 to TRBJ2-7, with 10 bases that match TRBD1. The CDR3 length is 13 residues. The J segment lost 2 bases and the V segment lost 11 bases, leaving 6 bases of the junction unmatched. From germline, CDR1 is MNHNS and CDR2 SASEGT. CDR3 DNA sequence: TGTGCCTCCAGGGACAGGGGTCCCTACGAGCAGTACTTC. This codes for CASRDRGPYEQYF.

This chain connects TRBV11-2 to TRBJ1-3, with D perhaps TRBD1 (5 bases). Trimming removed 10 bases from V and 2 bases from J, with 15 bases in between. The length of the CDR3 is 14 residues. CDR1 and CDR2 from the germline V gene are SGHAT and FQNNGV. The CDR3 DNA follows: TGTGCCACCAGACAGTTTCTAACTGGAAACACCATATATTTT. As protein: CATRQFLTGNTIYF.

This clonotype turned up a few times. The rearrangement links TRBV9 to TRBJ2-5; 8 bases map to TRBD1. Trimming removed 4 bases from V and 2 bases from J; junction bases left unmatched: 10. The CDR3 is 16 residues long. Germline values: CDR1 SGDLS, CDR2 YYNGEE. In DNA form, the CDR3 reads TGTGCCAGCAGCCCCAGAGGGACAGGAATTCAAGAGACCCAGTACTTC. It specifies CASSPRGTGIQETQYF.

This clonotype occurred a few times. This chain links TRBV4-1 with TRBJ2-3; no clear D gene. The CDR3 has 15 amino acids. CDR1 MGHRA and CDR2 YSYEKL come from the germline V gene. V lost 3 bases, J lost 10 bases, and 20 bases lay in between. In DNA, the CDR3 is TGCGCCAGCAGCCAGGGAAGAAGGGCCGAGATATCGCAGTATTTT. Its protein product is CASSQGRRAEISQYF.

This clonotype has ten or more counts. The rearrangement links TRBV24-1 to TRBJ2-1; 8 nucleotides line up with TRBD2. The germline CDR1 and CDR2 sequences are KGHDR and SFDVKD. The CDR3 covers 15 residues. Losses at the gene ends were 4 bases for V and 4 bases for J; bases not matched to a gene: 5. The CDR3 DNA reads TGTGCCACCAGTGAATCTAGCGGGTCGTACAATGAGCAGTTCTTC. This encodes CATSESSGSYNEQFF.

This clonotype was recorded at least ten times. This rearrangement joins TRBV7-9 to TRBJ2-3, with unresolved D. V lost 6 bases and J 4 bases, leaving 5 bases between the germline ends. Germline values: CDR1 SEHNR, CDR2 FQNEAQ (reference sequence). This CDR3 region has 11 residues. CDR3 sequence reads: CASSLSDTQYF. The CDR3 nucleotides read TGTGCCAGCAGTCTTTCAGATACGCAGTATTTT.

The J gene is TRBJ1-6, the V gene TRBV20-1; TRBD1 matches 7 bases. The ends lost 1 base at V and 7 bases at J; junction bases unmatched: 4. The CDR3 contains 14 residues. From germline, CDR1 is DFQATT and CDR2 SNEGSKA (reference sequence). The CDR3 DNA follows: TGCAGTGCTAGAGCTGGGGACAGAAATTCACCCCTCCACTTT. This gives the protein CSARAGDRNSPLHF.